The 2 T cell receptor beta chains listed next were all sequenced from one sample in a study of regulatory T cells in long-lasting Graves disease. Construction of the TCR beta libraries employed iRepertoire HTBI primers in conjunction with Arm-PCR of CDR3 regions. TCRdb re-derived calls from the multiplex PCR reads in MiXCR, one entry per CDR3 protein. This sample yields 350,000 to 400,000 distinct CDR3 sequences, of which 15% to 18% are seen a single time; 22% belongs to the top ten. Time point noted: newly diagnosed GD, antithyroid drugs for less than 3 months. The TCR library used RNA extracted from PBMCs. The sample was peripheral blood mononuclear cells (PBMCs), taken at new diagnosis, from a patient treated with antithyroid drugs. The receptors shown here come from a female donor with Graves disease.

This clonotype has a handful of counts. The chain combines TRBV20-1 with TRBJ1-1; tentatively, D is TRBD1 (5 bases). Germline loops: CDR1 DFQATT, CDR2 SNEGSKA (reference sequence). V was shortened by 3 bases and J by 5 bases, with 10 bases between the two germline ends. The CDR3 length is 12 residues. The CDR3 DNA reads TGCAGTGCTAGTACGGGGGAGACTGAAGCTTTCTTT. As protein: CSASTGETEAFF.

This chain links TRBV6-5 with TRBJ1-2; no clear D. The CDR3 totals 16 residues. The germline gives CDR1 MNHEY, CDR2 SVGAGI. The V and J ends lost 0 bases and 4 bases respectively, with 15 bases between them. The CDR3 loop is CASSYSLPSLGYGYTF. In DNA form, the CDR3 reads TGTGCCAGCAGTTACTCGCTCCCCTCGCTAGGCTATGGCTACACCTTC.